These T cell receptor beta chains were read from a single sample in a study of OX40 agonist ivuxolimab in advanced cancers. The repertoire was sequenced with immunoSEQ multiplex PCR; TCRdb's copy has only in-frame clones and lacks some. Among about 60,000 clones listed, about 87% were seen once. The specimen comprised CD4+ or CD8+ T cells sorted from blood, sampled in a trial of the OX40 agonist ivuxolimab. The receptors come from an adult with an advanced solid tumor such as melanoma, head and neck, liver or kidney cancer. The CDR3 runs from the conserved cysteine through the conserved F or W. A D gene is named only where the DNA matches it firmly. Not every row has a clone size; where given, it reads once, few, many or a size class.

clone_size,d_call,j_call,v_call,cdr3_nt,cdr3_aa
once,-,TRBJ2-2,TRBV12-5,TGTGCTAGTGGTTTGGCGGGAGTGGGGGAGCTGTTTTTT,CASGLAGVGELFF
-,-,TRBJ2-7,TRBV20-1,TGCAGTGCTATTACCTTGTGGGAGCAGTACTTC,CSAITLWEQYF
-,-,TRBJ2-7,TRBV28,TGTGCCAGCAAGTGGGATAGGGTAACCTACGAGCAGTACTTC,CASKWDRVTYEQYF
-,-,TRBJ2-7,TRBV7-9,TGTGCCAGCAGCTCCGCCCGGACAGTCACAACCTACGAGCAGTACTTC,CASSSARTVTTYEQYF
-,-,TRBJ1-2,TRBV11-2,TGTGCCAGCAGCTTCAACGCCGGACAACCCCACTTC,CASSFNAGQPHF
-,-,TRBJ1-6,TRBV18,TGTGCCAGCTCCCTGGCCGCAAATTCACCCCTCCACTTT,CASSLAANSPLHF
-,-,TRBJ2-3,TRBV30,TGTGCCTGGAGTGTCGTGGGTATGGGCACAGATACGCAGTATTTT,CAWSVVGMGTDTQYF
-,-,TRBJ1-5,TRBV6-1,TGTGCCAGCAGCCAAGCAGGGAGTCAGCCCCAGCATTTT,CASSQAGSQPQHF
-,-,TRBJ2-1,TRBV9,TGTGCCAGCAGTCGGGAGAATGAGCAGTTCTTC,CASSRENEQFF
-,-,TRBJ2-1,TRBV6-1,TGTGCCAGCAGTGAACAGGCTACCTCGTACGGCTCCCCTGGATACAATGAGCAGTTCTTC,CASSEQATSYGSPGYNEQFF
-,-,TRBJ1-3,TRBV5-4,TGTGCCAGCAGCATTGGACAGCCGCTCTCTGGAAACACCATATATTTT,CASSIGQPLSGNTIYF
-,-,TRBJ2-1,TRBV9,TGTGCCAGCAGCGAACAAATCGGGGGGCTTGGGAATGAGCAGTTCTTC,CASSEQIGGLGNEQFF
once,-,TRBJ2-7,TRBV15,TGTGCCACCAGCAGAGACAGGATAAGCTCCTACGAGCAGTACTTC,CATSRDRISSYEQYF
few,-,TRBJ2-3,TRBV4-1,TGCGCCAGCAGCCGAACTCTCACAGATACGCAGTATTTT,CASSRTLTDTQYF
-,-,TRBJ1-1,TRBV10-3,TGTGCCACGTCAGTATTGAACACTGAAGCTTTCTTT,CATSVLNTEAFF
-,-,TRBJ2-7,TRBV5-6,TGTGCCAGCAGCTTGTTCTCTAGCCAAGGCTACGAGCAGTACTTC,CASSLFSSQGYEQYF
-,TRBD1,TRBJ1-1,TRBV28,TGTGCCAGCAGTTTGTTGACGGGACAGGTGAAAGCTTTCTTT,CASSLLTGQVKAFF
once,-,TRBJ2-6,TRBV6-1,TGTGCCAGCAGTATATCTGGGGCCAACGTCCTGACTTTC,CASSISGANVLTF
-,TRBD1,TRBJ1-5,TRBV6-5,TGTGCCAGCGGCCGGGACAGGGGAGAGCCCCAGCATTTT,CASGRDRGEPQHF
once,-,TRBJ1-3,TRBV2,TGTGCCAGCAGTCCGACAGAGCAGCCTTCGACCATATATTTT,CASSPTEQPSTIYF
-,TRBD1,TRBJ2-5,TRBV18,TGTGCCAGCTCACCACCAGTGAGGGGGCCCCTGGCCCAGTACTTC,CASSPPVRGPLAQYF
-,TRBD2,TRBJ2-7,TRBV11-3,TGTGCCAGCAGCTTACCGGGGGGTGCGGAGCAGTACTTC,CASSLPGGAEQYF
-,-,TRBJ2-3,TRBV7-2,TGTGCCAGCAGCTTAGCGAGAGGGGCAGATACGCAGTATTTT,CASSLARGADTQYF
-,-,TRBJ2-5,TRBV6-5,TGTGCCAGCATGCTAGTGGAGACCCAGTACTTC,CASMLVETQYF
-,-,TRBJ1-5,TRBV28,TGTGCCAGCAGTCAGACACAGGAATATCAGCCCCAGCATTTT,CASSQTQEYQPQHF
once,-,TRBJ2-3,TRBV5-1,TGCGCCAGCAGCTTGGCCGGCACAGATACGCAGTATTTT,CASSLAGTDTQYF
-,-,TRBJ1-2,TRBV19,TGTGCCAGTAGTATTGGTGAGGTCAGAAATGGCTACACCTTC,CASSIGEVRNGYTF
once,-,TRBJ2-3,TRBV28,TGTGCCAGCAGTTTATCTAGCTACGGCACAGATACGCAGTATTTT,CASSLSSYGTDTQYF
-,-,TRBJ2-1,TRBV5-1,TGCGCCAGCAGCTGGTCCGGGCGTGGCAATGAGCAGTTCTTC,CASSWSGRGNEQFF
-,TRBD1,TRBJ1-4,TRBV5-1,TGCGCCAGCAGCTTCGATGCCCGACAGGGCCTTAATAATGAAAAACTGTTTTTT,CASSFDARQGLNNEKLFF
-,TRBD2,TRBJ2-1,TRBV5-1,TGCGCCAGCAGCTCGACTGGCGGGAGTTCCTACAATGAGCAGTTCTTC,CASSSTGGSSYNEQFF
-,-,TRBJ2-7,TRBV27,TGTGCCAGCAGTTTATACGGCCGTAGCTCCTACGAGCAGTACTTC,CASSLYGRSSYEQYF
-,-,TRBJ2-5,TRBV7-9,TGTGCCAGCAGCTTTGGGGGGGCTAAAGAGACCCAGTACTTC,CASSFGGAKETQYF
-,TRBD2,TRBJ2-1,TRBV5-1,TGCGCCAGCAGCTTTAGCGGGAGCATGGTCAATGAGCAGTTCTTC,CASSFSGSMVNEQFF
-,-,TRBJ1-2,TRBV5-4,TGTGCCAGCAGCTTGGGACAGGAGTATGGCTACACCTTC,CASSLGQEYGYTF
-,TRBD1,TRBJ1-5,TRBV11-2,TGTGCCAGCAGCGGGGAGACCGGGACAGGGTACCAGCCCCAGCATTTT,CASSGETGTGYQPQHF
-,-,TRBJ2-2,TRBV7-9,TGTGCCAGCAGCCGTAACCGGGATCCCACCGGGGAGCTGTTTTTT,CASSRNRDPTGELFF
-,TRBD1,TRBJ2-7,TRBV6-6,TGTGCCAGCAGTTACTCCCGGGACAGGGGGAACGAGCAGTACTTC,CASSYSRDRGNEQYF
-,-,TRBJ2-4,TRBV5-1,TGCGCCAGCAGCCCGGGGAGGGGGCCTCAGAACATTCAGTACTTC,CASSPGRGPQNIQYF
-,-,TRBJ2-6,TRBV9,TGTGCCAGCAGCGTAGAGGGAGTGGGCCCGGTGCCTGGGGCCAACGTCCTGACTTTC,CASSVEGVGPVPGANVLTF
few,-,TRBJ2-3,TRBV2,TGTGCCAGCAGAAAAGGAGGGGCGACAAGCACAGATACGCAGTATTTT,CASRKGGATSTDTQYF
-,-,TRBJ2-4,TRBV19,TGTGCCACCAACAGTGTTCTAGCCAAAAACATTCAGTACTTC,CATNSVLAKNIQYF
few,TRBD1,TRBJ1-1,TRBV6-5,TGTGCCAGTACGACAGGGTTTATGAACACTGAAGCTTTCTTT,CASTTGFMNTEAFF
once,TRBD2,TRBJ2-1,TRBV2,TGTGCCAGCAGGGTCGGACTAGCGAAAACCGATGAGCAGTTCTTC,CASRVGLAKTDEQFF
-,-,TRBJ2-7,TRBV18,TGTGCCAGCTCACCCGGCGGGGCAGACGGGTACGAGCAGTACTTC,CASSPGGADGYEQYF
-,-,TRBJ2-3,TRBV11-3,TGTGCCGGCAGCTTAACCCGATACACAGATACGCAGTATTTT,CAGSLTRYTDTQYF
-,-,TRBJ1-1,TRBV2,TGTGCCAGCAGTGTGCAGATGAACACTGAAGCTTTCTTT,CASSVQMNTEAFF
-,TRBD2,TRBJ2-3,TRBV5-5,TGTGCCAGCAGCCTGGGACTAGCGGGGGATACGCAGTATTTT,CASSLGLAGDTQYF
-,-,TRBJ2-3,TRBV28,TGTGCCAGCAGTCTACCCACGAGACAGGAGTATTTT,CASSLPTRQEYF